The T cell receptor beta chain under discussion was sequenced for a study of blood T cells in healthy people across ages. With 2 bases clipped from V and 9 bases from J, the junction kept 12 bases outside the gene matches. The CDR3 covers 17 residues. The use of a sample-barcoded 5' primer and a J-beta primer mix characterized a second PCR of about 7 to 12 cycles. Each sample yielded at least 3 million CDR3-containing paired-end reads. TCRdb processed the 5' RACE reads anew with MiXCR; each CDR3 protein has one entry. The table has about 1 million distinct CDR3 sequences, more than 35% seen once. The sequenced sample was blood. This clonotype was sampled from an older woman in good health. This chain links TRBV12-3 or TRBV12-4 with TRBJ2-1, with 11 bases that match TRBD2. This CDR3 reads CASSLRGPVLAGVEQFF. The CDR3 DNA is TGTGCCAGCAGTTTAAGAGGGCCCGTACTAGCGGGAGTTGAGCAGTTCTTC.